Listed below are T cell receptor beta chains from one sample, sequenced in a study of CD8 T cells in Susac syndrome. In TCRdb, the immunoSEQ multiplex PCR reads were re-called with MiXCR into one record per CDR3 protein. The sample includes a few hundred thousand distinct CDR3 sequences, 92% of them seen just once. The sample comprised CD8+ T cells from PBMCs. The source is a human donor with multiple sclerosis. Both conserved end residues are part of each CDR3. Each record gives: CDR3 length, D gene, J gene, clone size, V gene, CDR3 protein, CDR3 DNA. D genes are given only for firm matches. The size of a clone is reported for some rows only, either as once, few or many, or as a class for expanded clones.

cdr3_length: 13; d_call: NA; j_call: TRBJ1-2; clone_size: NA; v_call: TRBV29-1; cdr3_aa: CSVTGKDNYGYTF; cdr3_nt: TGCAGCGTTACAGGGAAGGATAACTATGGCTACACCTTC
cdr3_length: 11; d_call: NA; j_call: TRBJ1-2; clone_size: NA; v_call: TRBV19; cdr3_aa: CASRSGYGYTF; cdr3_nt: TGTGCCAGTCGCTCCGGATATGGCTACACCTTC
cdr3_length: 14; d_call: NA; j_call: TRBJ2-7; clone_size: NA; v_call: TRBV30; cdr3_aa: CAWAYGTNLYEQYF; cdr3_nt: TGTGCCTGGGCTTACGGGACAAATCTCTACGAGCAGTACTTC
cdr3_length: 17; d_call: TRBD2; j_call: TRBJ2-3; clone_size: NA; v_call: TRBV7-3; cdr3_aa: CASSLIGVAGGTDTQYF; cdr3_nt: TGTGCCAGCAGCTTAATTGGGGTAGCGGGAGGAACAGATACGCAGTATTTT
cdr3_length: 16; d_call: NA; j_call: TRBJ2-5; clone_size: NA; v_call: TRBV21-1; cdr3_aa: CASSKQGVRGGETQYF; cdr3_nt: TGTGCCAGCAGCAAACAGGGGGTCAGGGGTGGAGAGACCCAGTACTTC
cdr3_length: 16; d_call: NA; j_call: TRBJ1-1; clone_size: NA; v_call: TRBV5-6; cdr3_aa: CASSLAGPIMNTEAFF; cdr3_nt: TGTGCCAGCAGCTTAGCCGGGCCCATCATGAACACTGAAGCTTTCTTT
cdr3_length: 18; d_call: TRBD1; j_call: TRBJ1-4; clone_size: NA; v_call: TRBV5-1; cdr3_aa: CASSLVRTGVKKTEKLFF; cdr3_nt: TGCGCCAGCAGCTTGGTGCGGACAGGGGTGAAGAAAACTGAAAAACTGTTTTTT
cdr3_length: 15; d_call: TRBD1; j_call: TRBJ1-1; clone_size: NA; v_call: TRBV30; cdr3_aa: CAWSGLTGRGTEAFF; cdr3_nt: TGTGCCTGGAGTGGGTTGACAGGGAGAGGCACTGAAGCTTTCTTT
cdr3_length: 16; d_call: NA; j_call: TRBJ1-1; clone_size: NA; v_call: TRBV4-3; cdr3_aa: CASSQDVVEGVTEAFF; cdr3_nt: TGCGCCAGCAGCCAAGACGTCGTGGAGGGCGTAACTGAAGCTTTCTTT
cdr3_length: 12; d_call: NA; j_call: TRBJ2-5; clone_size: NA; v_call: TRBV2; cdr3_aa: CASSDGGWPQYF; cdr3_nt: TGTGCCAGCAGTGACGGGGGATGGCCCCAGTACTTC
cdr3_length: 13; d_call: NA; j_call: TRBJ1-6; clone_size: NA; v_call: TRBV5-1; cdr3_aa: CASSVAGNSPLHF; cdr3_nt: TGCGCCAGCAGCGTAGCGGGGAATTCACCCCTCCACTTT
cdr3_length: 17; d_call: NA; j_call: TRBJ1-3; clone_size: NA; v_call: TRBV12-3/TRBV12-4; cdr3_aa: CASSIPRQSISGNTIYF; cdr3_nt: TGTGCCAGCAGTATCCCGCGACAGTCTATTTCTGGAAACACCATATATTTT
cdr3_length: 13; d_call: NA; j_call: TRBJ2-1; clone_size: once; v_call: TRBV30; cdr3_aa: CAWSVASNNEQFF; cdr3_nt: TGTGCCTGGAGTGTAGCTAGTAACAATGAGCAGTTCTTC
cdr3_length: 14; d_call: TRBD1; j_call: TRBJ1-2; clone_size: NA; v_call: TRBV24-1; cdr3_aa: CATSDSPTGDGYTF; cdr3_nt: TGTGCCACCAGTGACTCCCCGACAGGGGATGGCTACACCTTC
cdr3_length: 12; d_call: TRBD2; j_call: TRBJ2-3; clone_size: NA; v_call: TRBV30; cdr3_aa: CACKLALQTQYF; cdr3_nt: TGTGCCTGCAAACTAGCGTTACAAACGCAGTATTTT
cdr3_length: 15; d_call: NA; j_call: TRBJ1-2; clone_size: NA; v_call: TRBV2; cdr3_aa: CASSDPGQTNYGYTF; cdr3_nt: TGTGCCAGCAGTGACCCCGGACAGACTAACTATGGCTACACCTTC
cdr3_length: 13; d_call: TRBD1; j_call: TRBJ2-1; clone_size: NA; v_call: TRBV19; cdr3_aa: CASTGTVYNEQFF; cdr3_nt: TGTGCGTCTACCGGGACAGTCTACAATGAGCAGTTCTTC
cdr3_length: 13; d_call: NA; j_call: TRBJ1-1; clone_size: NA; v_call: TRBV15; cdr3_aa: CATSRDENTEAFF; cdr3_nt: TGTGCCACCAGCAGGGACGAGAACACTGAAGCTTTCTTT
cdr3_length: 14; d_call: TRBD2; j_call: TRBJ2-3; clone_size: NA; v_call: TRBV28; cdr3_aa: CASIQGLAVDTQYF; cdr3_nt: TGTGCCAGCATACAGGGACTAGCAGTAGATACGCAGTATTTT
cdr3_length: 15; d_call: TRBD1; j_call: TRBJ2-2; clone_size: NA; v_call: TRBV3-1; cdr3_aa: CASRLTGFVSGELFF; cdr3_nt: TGTGCCAGCAGATTGACAGGGTTCGTCTCCGGGGAGCTGTTTTTT
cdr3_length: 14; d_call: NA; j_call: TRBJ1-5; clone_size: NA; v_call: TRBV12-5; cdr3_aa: CASGLGQGSQPQHF; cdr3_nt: TGTGCTAGTGGTTTGGGGCAGGGCAGTCAGCCCCAGCATTTT
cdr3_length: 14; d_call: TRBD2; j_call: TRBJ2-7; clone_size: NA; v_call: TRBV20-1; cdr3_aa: CSARVLAGAAEQYF; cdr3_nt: TGCAGTGCTAGAGTCCTAGCGGGAGCGGCCGAGCAGTACTTC
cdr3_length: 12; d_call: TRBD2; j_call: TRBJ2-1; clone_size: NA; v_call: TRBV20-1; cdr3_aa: CSARGGGVEQFF; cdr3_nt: TGCAGTGCCCGGGGGGGTGGCGTTGAGCAGTTCTTC
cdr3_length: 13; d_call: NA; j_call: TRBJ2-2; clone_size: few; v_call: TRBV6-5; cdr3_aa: CASSYSAAGELFF; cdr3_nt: TGTGCCAGCAGTTACTCTGCAGCCGGGGAGCTGTTTTTT
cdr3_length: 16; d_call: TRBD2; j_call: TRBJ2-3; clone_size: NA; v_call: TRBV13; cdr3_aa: CASSSGLAGRTDTQYF; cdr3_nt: TGTGCCAGCAGCTCGGGACTAGCGGGCCGCACAGATACGCAGTATTTT
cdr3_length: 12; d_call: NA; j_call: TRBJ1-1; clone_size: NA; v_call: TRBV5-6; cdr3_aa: CASSLVSSQAFF; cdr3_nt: TGTGCCAGCAGCTTGGTCTCCTCCCAAGCCTTCTTT
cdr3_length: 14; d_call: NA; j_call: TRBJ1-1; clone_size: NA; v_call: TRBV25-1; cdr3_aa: CASSDAGGLTEAFF; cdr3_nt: TGTGCCAGCAGTGATGCTGGGGGCCTCACTGAAGCTTTCTTT
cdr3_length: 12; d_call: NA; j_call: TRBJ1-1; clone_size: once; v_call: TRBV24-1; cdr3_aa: CATRSGNTEAFF; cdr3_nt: TGTGCCACCAGAAGTGGGAACACTGAAGCTTTCTTT
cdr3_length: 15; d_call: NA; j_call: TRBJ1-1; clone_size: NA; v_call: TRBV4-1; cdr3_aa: CASSQDSPGYTEAFF; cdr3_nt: TGCGCCAGCAGCCAAGATAGCCCAGGGTACACTGAAGCTTTCTTT
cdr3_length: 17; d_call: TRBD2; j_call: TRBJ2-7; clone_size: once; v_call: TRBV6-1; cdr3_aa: CASSSGGTFPGFYEQYF; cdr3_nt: TGTGCCAGCAGTAGCGGGGGGACCTTCCCTGGATTCTACGAGCAGTACTTC
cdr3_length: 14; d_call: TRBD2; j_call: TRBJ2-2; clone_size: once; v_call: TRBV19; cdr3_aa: CASSIDGGTGELFF; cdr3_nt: TGTGCCAGTAGTATAGACGGGGGGACCGGGGAGCTGTTTTTT
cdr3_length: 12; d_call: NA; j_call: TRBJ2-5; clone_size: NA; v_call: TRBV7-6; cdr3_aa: CASSLGGATQYF; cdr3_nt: TGTGCCAGCAGCTTAGGAGGTGCGACCCAGTACTTC
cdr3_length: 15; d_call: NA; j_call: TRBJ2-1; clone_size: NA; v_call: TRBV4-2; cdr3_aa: CASSQAVSSYNEQFF; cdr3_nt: TGTGCCAGCAGCCAAGCGGTCAGCTCCTACAATGAGCAGTTCTTC
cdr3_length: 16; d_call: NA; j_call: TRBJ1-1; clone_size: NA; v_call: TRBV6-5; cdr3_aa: CASSYSHRGWNTEAFF; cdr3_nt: TGTGCCAGCAGTTACAGCCACCGGGGGTGGAACACTGAAGCTTTCTTT
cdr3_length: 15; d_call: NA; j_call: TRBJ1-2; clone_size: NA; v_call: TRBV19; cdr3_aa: CASRLPAGLNDGYTF; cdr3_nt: TGTGCCAGTAGACTTCCGGCGGGTCTCAACGATGGCTACACCTTC
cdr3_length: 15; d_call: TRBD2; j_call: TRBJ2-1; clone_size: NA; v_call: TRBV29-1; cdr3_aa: CSVELAGSSYNEQFF; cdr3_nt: TGCAGCGTTGAACTAGCGGGGAGCTCCTACAATGAGCAGTTCTTC
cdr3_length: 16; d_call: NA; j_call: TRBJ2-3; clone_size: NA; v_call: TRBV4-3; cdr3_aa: CASSQDSSSSSDTQYF; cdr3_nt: TGCGCCAGCAGCCAAGATAGCTCTAGCTCCTCAGATACGCAGTATTTT
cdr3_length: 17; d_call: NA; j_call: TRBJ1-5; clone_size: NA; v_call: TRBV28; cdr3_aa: CASSLRPERRRNQPQHF; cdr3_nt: TGTGCCAGCAGTTTAAGGCCAGAGAGAAGGCGCAATCAGCCCCAGCATTTT
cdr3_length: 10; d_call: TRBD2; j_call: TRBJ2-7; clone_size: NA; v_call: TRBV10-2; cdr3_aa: CASGEGEQYF; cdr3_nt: TGCGCCAGCGGGGAGGGCGAGCAGTACTTC
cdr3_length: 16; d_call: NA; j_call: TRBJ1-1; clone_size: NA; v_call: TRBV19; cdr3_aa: CASSTRGLNPNTEAFF; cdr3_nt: TGTGCCAGTAGTACCCGGGGCCTAAATCCGAACACTGAAGCTTTCTTT
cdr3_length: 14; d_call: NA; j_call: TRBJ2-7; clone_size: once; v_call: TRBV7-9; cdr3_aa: CASSEGGRAYEQYF; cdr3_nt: TGTGCCAGCAGCGAGGGGGGGCGAGCCTACGAGCAGTACTTC
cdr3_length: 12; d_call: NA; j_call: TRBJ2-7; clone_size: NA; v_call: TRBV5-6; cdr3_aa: CASSRVDYEQYF; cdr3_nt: TGTGCCAGCAGCCGGGTGGACTACGAGCAGTACTTC
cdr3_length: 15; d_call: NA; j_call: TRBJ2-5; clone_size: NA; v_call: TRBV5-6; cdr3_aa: CASSLVRDYQETQYF; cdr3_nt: TGTGCCAGCAGCTTGGTTCGGGATTACCAAGAGACCCAGTACTTC
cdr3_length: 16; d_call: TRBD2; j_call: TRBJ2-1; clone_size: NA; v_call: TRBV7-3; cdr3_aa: CASSVEGLAGGGEQFF; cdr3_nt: TGTGCCAGCAGCGTCGAAGGACTAGCGGGAGGGGGTGAGCAGTTCTTC
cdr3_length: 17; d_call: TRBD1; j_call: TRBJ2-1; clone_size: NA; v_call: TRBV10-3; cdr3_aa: CAISELPDRGQVNEQFF; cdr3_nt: TGTGCCATCAGTGAGTTACCCGACAGGGGGCAGGTAAATGAGCAGTTCTTC
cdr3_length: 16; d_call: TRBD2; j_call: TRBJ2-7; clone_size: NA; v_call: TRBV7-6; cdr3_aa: CASTRGISGADYEQYF; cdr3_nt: TGTGCCAGCACCAGAGGTATTAGCGGGGCTGACTACGAGCAGTACTTC
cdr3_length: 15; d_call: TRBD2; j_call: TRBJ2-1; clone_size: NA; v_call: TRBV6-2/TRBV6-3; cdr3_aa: CASSYLAGGANEQFF; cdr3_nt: TGTGCCAGCAGTTACCTAGCGGGAGGCGCCAATGAGCAGTTCTTC
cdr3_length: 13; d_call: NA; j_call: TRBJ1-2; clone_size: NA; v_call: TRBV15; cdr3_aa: CATSIAEASGYTF; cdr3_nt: TGTGCCACCAGCATAGCCGAGGCTAGTGGCTACACCTTC
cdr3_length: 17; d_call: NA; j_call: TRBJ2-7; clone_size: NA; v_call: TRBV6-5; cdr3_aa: CASSYSMMEFGENEQYF; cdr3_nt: TGTGCCAGCAGTTACTCGATGATGGAGTTCGGAGAGAACGAGCAGTACTTC
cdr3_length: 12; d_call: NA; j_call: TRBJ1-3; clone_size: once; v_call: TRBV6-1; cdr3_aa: CASEDGGNTIYF; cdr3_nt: TGTGCCAGTGAAGATGGCGGAAACACCATATATTTT
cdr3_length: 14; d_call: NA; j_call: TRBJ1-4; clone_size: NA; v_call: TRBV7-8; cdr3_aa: CASSRPGLREKLFF; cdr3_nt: TGTGCCAGCAGCCGACCCGGGTTGCGTGAAAAACTGTTTTTT
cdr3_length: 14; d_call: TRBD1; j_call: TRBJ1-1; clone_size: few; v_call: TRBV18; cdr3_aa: CASSPGQANTEAFF; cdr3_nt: TGTGCCAGCTCACCGGGACAGGCGAACACTGAAGCTTTCTTT
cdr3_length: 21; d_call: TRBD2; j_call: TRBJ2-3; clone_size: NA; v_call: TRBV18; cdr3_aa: CASSPPVLALTPGGPTDTQYF; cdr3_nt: TGTGCCAGCTCACCACCTGTCCTCGCCCTGACTCCGGGGGGACCCACAGATACGCAGTATTTT